The following is a T cell receptor (beta chain) sequence with its context. Its target is unknown. This entry comes from a study of shared clonotypes between healthy human individuals. General observations from the study: Rarefaction demonstrated incomplete sorted-subset sequencing despite large depth. In this cohort, only blood was sampled, and tissue repertoires likely differ.

Clones were read by immunoSEQ multiplex PCR, and TCRdb kept only the in-frame ones, dropping some. This table has more than 550,000 clones, 92% appearing once. The naive CD8 fraction comprised CD45RO-negative cells positively selected for CCR7 and excluded terminally differentiated effector memory CD45RA+ cells. CDR1 SGHVS and CDR2 FNYEAQ come from the germline V gene. The CDR3 spans 15 residues. The V end was cut by 6 bases, the J end by 0 bases, with 15 bases between. The clonotype originates from a man younger than 40 in good health. The sequencing sample was made of naive CD8+ T cells sorted from blood. The chain links TRBV7-6 to TRBJ2-7, with D unclear. CDR3 protein: CASRLSGESSYEQYF. CDR3 nucleotide sequence: TGTGCCAGCAGATTAAGTGGGGAAAGCTCCTACGAGCAGTACTTC.